These 17 T cell receptor beta chains were sequenced from one sample in a study of blood T cell repertoires in COVID-19. The repertoire was sequenced with immunoSEQ multiplex PCR; TCRdb's copy has only in-frame clones and lacks some. The table records approximately 70,000 clones, approximately 90% of them present only once. Material for sequencing was peripheral blood. The origin of the receptors is a human donor in a cohort sampled during active COVID-19.

V and J are TRBV6-5 and TRBJ2-7; TRBD2 matches 7 bases. Trimming at V came to 7 bases and at J to 6 bases, leaving 9 bases not matched to a gene. The CDR3 is made up of 13 amino acids. CDR1 and CDR2 from the germline V gene are MNHEY and SVGAGI. CDR3 protein: CASNGGEAGEQYV. For the CDR3, the DNA is TGTGCCAGCAATGGGGGGGAGGCTGGCGAGCAGTACGTC.

V usage is TRBV5-1 and J usage is TRBJ2-7; D uncertain. The CDR3 is 13 amino acids. Trimming cost V 0 bases and J 2 bases, with 6 bases left between them. The germline CDR1 and CDR2 sequences are SGHRS and YFSETQ. DNA of the CDR3: TGCGCCAGCAGCTTGGATCGTCCCTACGAGCAGTACTTC. Its protein is CASSLDRPYEQYF.

This chain joins TRBV9 and TRBJ2-1; 9 bases agree with TRBD2. The CDR3 extends over 15 amino acids. Germline V gene data show CDR1 as SGDLS and CDR2 as YYNGEE. Losses at the gene ends were 4 bases for V and 10 bases for J; bases not matched to a gene: 12. The CDR3 DNA reads TGTGCCAGCAGCCCCCTAGCGGGGTCCGGATCGGAGCAGTTCTTC. Its protein is CASSPLAGSGSEQFF.

The chain recombines TRBV18 with TRBJ2-5; 9 nucleotides line up with TRBD1. Germline V CDR1 and CDR2: KGHSH, LQKENI. J was trimmed by 5 bases and V by 6 bases; bases with no gene match: 4. The CDR3 sequence is 13 residues long. CDR3 in amino acids: CASSGQGGETQYF. The CDR3 DNA is TGTGCCAGCTCGGGACAGGGAGGCGAGACCCAGTACTTC.

CDR3 sequence reads: CASSIASGGGNTEAFF. CDR3 in DNA: TGTGCCAGTAGTATAGCTTCAGGGGGCGGGAACACTGAAGCTTTCTTT. V gene TRBV19 combines with J gene TRBJ1-1; 8 bases agree with TRBD1. CDR1 is LNHDA and CDR2 is SQIVND in the germline V gene (reference sequence). The CDR3 runs to 16 residues. V shed 1 base and J 1 base; nucleotides not matched to a gene: 5.

V gene TRBV6-5 combines with J gene TRBJ1-6, with D possibly matching TRBD1 (6 bases). This CDR3 contains 13 residues. The V gene's germline CDR1 is MNHEY and CDR2 SVGAGI. Trimming took 5 bases from V and 11 from J, leaving 13 bases between them. The CDR3 here is CASSTNRVAPLHF. The CDR3 DNA reads TGTGCCAGCAGTACCAACAGGGTCGCACCCCTCCACTTT.

This clone was counted once. The rearrangement links TRBV3-1 (or the pseudogene TRBV3-2) to TRBJ2-3; TRBD1 agrees at 8 bases. Germline-derived CDR1 and CDR2 are LGHDT and YNNKEL (reference sequence). The V segment lost 4 bases and the J segment 9 bases; nucleotides outside the gene matches: 3. The CDR3 length is 12 residues. The CDR3 DNA reads as TGTGCCAGCAGCCCGGACAGGGAAACGCAGTATTTT. Protein sequence: CASSPDRETQYF.

This clone was picked up one time. The chain links TRBV28 to TRBJ2-2; TRBD1 matches 10 bases. CDR1 and CDR2 from the germline V gene are MDHEN and SYDVKM. This CDR3 has 16 residues. J gave up 9 bases and V 5 bases, and 12 bases lay outside the gene matches. The DNA for the CDR3 is TGTGCCAGCAGTCCTCCGGGACAGGGGTCGACAAGGGAGCTGTTTTTT. It yields the protein CASSPPGQGSTRELFF.

The chain couples TRBV7-2 to TRBJ1-6; unclear D gene. With 0 bases removed from V and 0 bases from J, the gap between germline ends came to 9 bases. CDR3 size: 17 residues. Germline V gene data show CDR1 as SGHTA and CDR2 as FQGNSA. The CDR3 region has the DNA TGTGCCAGCAGCTTAGCCCATACGAGCTCCTATAATTCACCCCTCCACTTT. Translated, it gives CASSLAHTSSYNSPLHF.

Here the CDR3 DNA reads TGTGCCAGCAGCCTCGGACAGCTTAGCACAGATACGCAGTATTTT. Protein: CASSLGQLSTDTQYF. The chain carries TRBV14 and TRBJ2-3; a weak D match, TRBD1 (6 bases). Trimming left V 4 bases short and J 0 bases short, with 11 bases between. Germline V gene sequence: CDR1 SGHDN, CDR2 FVKESK. The CDR3 spans 15 residues.

The J gene is TRBJ1-6, the V gene TRBV5-6; D gene unclear. CDR1 is SGHDT, CDR2 YYEEEE, per germline. The CDR3 loop spans 14 amino acids. With 2 bases removed from V and 7 bases from J, the gap between germline ends came to 10 bases. The CDR3 reads CASSLGLQNSPLHF. The CDR3 DNA is TGTGCCAGCAGCTTAGGACTTCAAAATTCACCCCTCCACTTT.

The chain links TRBV7-2 to TRBJ1-2; D may be TRBD1 (5 bases). The V end was cut by 3 bases, the J end by 8 bases, with 13 bases between. This CDR3 has 13 residues. CDR1 is SGHTA, CDR2 FQGNSA, per germline. CDR3 amino acids: CASSLDTLAGYTF. The CDR3 bases are TGTGCCAGCAGCTTGGACACCCTCGCGGGCTACACCTTC.

The genes are TRBV6-1 and TRBJ2-3; 9 bases are a match to TRBD2. Trimming took 4 bases from V and 0 from J; bases not matched to a gene: 8. The CDR3 covers 17 residues. Germline CDR1 MNHNS, CDR2 SASEGT. As DNA, the CDR3 is TGTGCCAGCAGTGTACTTTTAGCGGGAGTTAGCACAGATACGCAGTATTTT. As protein: CASSVLLAGVSTDTQYF.

The CDR3 DNA sequence: TGTGCCAGCAGTGTTGGACAGAACTACGAGCAGTACTTC. It encodes CASSVGQNYEQYF. The chain employs TRBV12-3 or TRBV12-4 and TRBJ2-7, with a possible D match to TRBD1 (6 bases). This CDR3 has 13 amino acids. Trimming stripped 5 bases from V and 3 bases from J, with 11 bases between.

The J gene is TRBJ2-7, the V gene TRBV12-3 or TRBV12-4; 7 nucleotides line up with TRBD1. The V gene end was trimmed by 4 bases and the J gene end by 2 bases; junction bases not matched to a gene: 2. The CDR3 has 13 residues. The DNA of the CDR3 is TGTGCCAGCAGTTCGGGACAGCCCTACGAGCAGTACGTC. Its translation: CASSSGQPYEQYV.

J is TRBJ2-1 and V is TRBV9; 9 bases agree with TRBD2. From germline, CDR1 is SGDLS and CDR2 YYNGEE. Trimming removed 0 bases from V and 7 bases from J; junction bases left unmatched: 8. This CDR3 is built from 16 residues. CDR3 bases: TGTGCCAGCAGCGTAGCCGCGGGAGGGCCTAATAATGAGCAGTTCTTC. Protein product: CASSVAAGGPNNEQFF.

The J gene is TRBJ2-1, the V gene TRBV5-6; 14 bases agree with TRBD2. CDR3 size: 17 residues. CDR1 SGHDT and CDR2 YYEEEE come from the germline V gene. With V trimmed by 4 bases and J by 5 bases, 8 bases remained unmatched. As DNA, the CDR3 is TGTGCCAGCAGCCTACCGGGACTAGCGGGAGCCGACAATGAGCAGTTCTTC. It codes for CASSLPGLAGADNEQFF.